A single sample is the source of the 20 T cell receptor beta chains below, sequenced in a study of T cell clonality in common variable immunodeficiency. Measured with immunoSEQ multiplex PCR; TCRdb has only the in-frame clones, and not every one. Listed here are more than 30,000 clones without any singletons, the top ten holding around 5%. Overall study results and limits: Reportedly, TCR beta sequences from common variable immunodeficiency showed fewer deletions and N-nucleotide insertions.

No antigens are known for them. What was sequenced was peripheral blood mononuclear cells. The receptors here all came from a human donor with common variable immunodeficiency.

Comments on this clone: Coverage ceases 3 residues before the CDR3 finishes, and the germline J gene fills in the end. This chain links TRBV6-2 or TRBV6-3 with TRBJ2-7; a weak D match, TRBD1 (6 bases). The CDR3 is 13 residues long. Germline V gives CDR1 MNHEY, CDR2 SVGEGT. V gave up 2 bases and J gave up 3 bases, with 8 bases separating them. CDR3: CASSYTGIYEQYF. CDR3 bases read: TGTGCCAGCAGTTACACAGGGATCTACGAG.

This clone occurred a few times. The sequenced fragment ends 3 residues before the CDR3 boundary, so the rest is inferred from the germline J gene. V and J are TRBV30 and TRBJ1-6; D ambiguous. The CDR3 runs to 16 residues. Germline V gene lookup returns CDR1 GTSNPN and CDR2 SVGIG (reference sequence). V lost 3 bases, J lost 7 bases, and 19 bases lay in between. The CDR3 loop reads CAWSLPPLLGNSPLHF. Incomplete CDR3 DNA: TGTGCCTGGAGCTTGCCCCCCTTACTAGGGAATTCACCC. The whole variable domain, remainder taken from reference TRBV30 and TRBJ1-6, is SQTIHQWPATLVQPVGSPLSLECTVEGTSNPNLYWYRQAAGRGLQLLFYSVGIGQISSEVPQNLSASRPQDRQFILSSKKLLLSDSGFYLCAWSLPPLLGNSPLHFGNGTRLTVT.

This clone was detected only a few times. The read falls 3 residues short of the CDR3 end, and the missing part is taken from the germline J gene. The V and J genes are TRBV2 and TRBJ2-7, with D possibly matching TRBD2 (6 bases). V lost 6 bases to trimming and J lost 4 bases, with 10 bases between them. The CDR3 sequence is 12 residues long. Germline values: CDR1 SNHLY, CDR2 FYNNEI. The CDR3 region is CASRTTRYEQYF. CDR3 bases read: TGTGCCAGCAGGACGACTAGATACGAG.

This clone occurred a few times. Incomplete CDR3 DNA: TGTGCCAGCTCACCCCAGGGGGGATCACCC. Encoded protein: CASSPQGGSP. The entire CDR3 protein reads CASSPQGGSPLHF. The V and J genes are TRBV18 and TRBJ1-6; 7 bases are a match to TRBD1. The read terminates 3 residues before the CDR3 end, so the remaining end is supplied by the germline J gene. This CDR3 region has 13 residues. V shed 3 bases, J shed 10 bases, and the junction held 3 bases outside the gene matches. Germline V gene lookup returns CDR1 KGHSH and CDR2 LQKENI.

This clone was counted only a few times. The CDR3 extends 3 residues past the end of the read, so its final part is completed from the germline J gene. The chain links TRBV5-1 to TRBJ2-3; D is unresolved. Trimming stripped 0 bases from V and 0 bases from J, with 5 bases between. This CDR3 region has 14 residues. CDR1 and CDR2 from the germline V gene are SGHRS and YFSETQ. CDR3 region: CASSLELSTDTQYF. CDR3 bases read: TGCGCCAGCAGCTTGGAGCTTAGCACAGATACG.

This clone was recorded many times. The read ends 3 residues shy of where the CDR3 ends; the end is completed using the germline J gene. The genes are TRBV30 and TRBJ2-1, with 11 bases matching TRBD2. This CDR3 is 14 amino acids long. V lost 4 bases and J lost 9; bases outside the gene matches: 8. Germline V CDR1 and CDR2: GTSNPN, SVGIG (reference sequence). CDR3 region: CAWNKLAGDSEQFF. The part of the CDR3 DNA that was read is TGTGCCTGGAATAAACTAGCGGGGGATAGTGAG. Using reference TRBV30 and TRBJ2-1 for the parts outside the CDR3, the full variable domain is SQTIHQWPATLVQPVGSPLSLECTVEGTSNPNLYWYRQAAGRGLQLLFYSVGIGQISSEVPQNLSASRPQDRQFILSSKKLLLSDSGFYLCAWNKLAGDSEQFFGPGTRLTVL.

This clone came up a few times. Sequencing ends 3 residues short of the CDR3 end; the germline J gene provides the rest. V usage is TRBV18 and J usage is TRBJ1-2; tentative D call: TRBD1 (5 bases). There are 15 residues in the CDR3. Germline V gives CDR1 KGHSH, CDR2 LQKENI. Partial CDR3 DNA: TGTGCCAGCTCACCCCTTGACAGAGGGGAAAACGGC. This encodes CASSPLDRGENG. The whole CDR3 sequence reads CASSPLDRGENGYTF.

This clone was picked up a small number of times. Coverage ceases 3 residues before the CDR3 finishes, and the germline J gene fills in the end. The same CDR3 can be traced to other DNA sequences in this sample. The genes are TRBV18 and TRBJ2-6; D is unclear. Germline V gene sequence: CDR1 KGHSH, CDR2 LQKENI. V was cut by 3 bases and J by 4 bases, with 10 bases left in between. The CDR3 is 15 residues long. CDR3: CASSPAQAGANVLTF. The covered CDR3 bases are TGTGCCAGCTCACCCGCGCAGGCGGGGGCCAACGTC.

This clone was recorded many times. CDR3 bases read: TGTGCCAGCAGTGATCGGGGGGCTGGCGCCGGGGAG. Its translation: CASSDRGAGAGE. The full CDR3 is CASSDRGAGAGELFF. This rearrangement joins TRBV2 to TRBJ2-2, with TRBD2 as a possible D gene (7 bases). With the read ending 3 residues before the CDR3 end, the germline J gene is used to fill in that end. CDR3 length: 15 residues. V dropped 3 bases and J dropped 6 bases, with 14 bases sitting between them. The germline gives CDR1 SNHLY, CDR2 FYNNEI.

Regarding this clone: The CDR3 goes on 3 residues after the read ends, and that part is filled in from the germline J gene. The chain uses TRBV19 and TRBJ1-1; tentatively, D is TRBD1 (5 bases). The CDR3 totals 10 residues. Germline loops: CDR1 LNHDA, CDR2 SQIVND (reference sequence). The CDR3 sequence: CATGGVKAFF. The CDR3 DNA, read in part, is TGTGCCACGGGGGGGGTTAAA.

This clone was found a few times. The observed sequence ends 3 residues before the CDR3 terminus, with the missing tail filled in from the germline J gene. The V call is TRBV20-1, the J call TRBJ2-5, with 11 bases identical to TRBD2. Germline V lookup: CDR1 DFQATT, CDR2 SNEGSKA (reference sequence). V gave up 6 bases and J gave up 5 bases; unmatched junction bases: 14. The CDR3 consists of 16 residues. CDR3 DNA, as far as it was read: TGCAGTGCCAAACTAGCGGGAGACATACTGTGGGAGACC. Protein product: CSAKLAGDILWET. The CDR3 in its entirety is CSAKLAGDILWETQYF.

On this clone: The read halts 3 residues ahead of the CDR3 end, with the missing end drawn from the germline J gene. This sequence joins TRBV30 and TRBJ1-2; no reliable D call. V was clipped by 3 bases and J by 5 bases, with 10 bases between them. This CDR3 spans 12 amino acids. From germline, CDR1 is GTSNPN and CDR2 SVGIG (reference sequence). CDR3 sequence: CAWSARGYGYTF. The covered CDR3 bases are TGTGCCTGGAGCGCCCGAGGGTATGGC.

This clone was recorded many times. The CDR3 end falls 3 residues outside the read, so it is completed with the germline J gene. This chain links TRBV18 with TRBJ1-5; weak D call: TRBD1 (5 bases). In germline, CDR1 is KGHSH, CDR2 LQKENI. CDR3 size: 13 residues. V gave up 6 bases and J gave up 6 bases, with 12 bases separating them. CDR3 sequence: CASSGTASQPQHF. Incomplete CDR3 DNA: TGTGCCAGCTCCGGGACTGCCAGTCAGCCC.

Remarks on this clone: From the germline J gene comes the end of the CDR3, since the read stops 3 residues before it. This chain joins TRBV19 and TRBJ2-5; TRBD1 matches 8 bases. CDR1 and CDR2 (germline): LNHDA, SQIVND (reference sequence). This CDR3 contains 13 residues. V lost 7 bases, J lost 4 bases, and 5 bases stayed unmatched. The sequenced CDR3 bases are TGTGCCAGTACGGCAGGGACAGGAGAGACC. Translated, it gives CASTAGTGET. The entire CDR3 protein reads CASTAGTGETQYF.

This clone was observed many times. The CDR3 end is not reached by the read, which stops 3 residues before it; the germline J gene fills it in. The chain employs TRBV5-1 and TRBJ1-2; 7 bases are a match to TRBD1. With 2 bases clipped from V and 3 bases from J, the junction kept 4 bases outside the gene matches. Germline V CDR1 and CDR2: SGHRS, YFSETQ. The CDR3 length is 14 residues. The covered CDR3 bases are TGCGCCAGCAGCTTTCAGGGGGGCGACTATGGC. It yields the protein CASSFQGGDYG. The entire CDR3 reads CASSFQGGDYGYTF. Full variable domain (outside the CDR3, taken from reference TRBV5-1 and TRBJ1-2): KAGVTQTPRYLIKTRGQQVTLSCSPISGHRSVSWYQQTPGQGLQFLFEYFSETQRNKGNFPGRFSGRQFSNSRSEMNVSTLELGDSALYLCASSFQGGDYGYTFGSGTRLTVV.

In regard to this clone: Sequencing ends 3 residues short of the CDR3 end; the germline J gene provides the rest. This chain uses TRBV19 with TRBJ1-5, with 7 bases lining up with TRBD1. This CDR3 has 15 residues. J lost 2 bases, V lost 8 bases, and 9 bases had no gene match. CDR1 and CDR2 from the germline V gene are LNHDA and SQIVND (reference sequence). CDR3 DNA, as far as it was read: TGTGCCAGTTACGGGACAGATATGGGCAATCAGCCC. Translated, it gives CASYGTDMGNQP. The entire CDR3 reads CASYGTDMGNQPQHF. Variable domain in full (rest from reference TRBV19 and TRBJ1-5): DGGITQSPKYLFRKEGQNVTLSCEQNLNHDAMYWYRQDPGQGLRLIYYSQIVNDFQKGDIAEGYSVSREKKESFPLTVTSAQKNPTAFYLCASYGTDMGNQPQHFGDGTRLSIL.

This clone was found many times. The read ends 3 residues early relative to the CDR3; the germline J gene fills the gap. The chain uses TRBV6-1 and TRBJ1-2, with 7 nucleotides matching TRBD1. CDR3 length equals 14 residues. Trimming cost V 0 bases and J 4 bases; bases outside gene matches: 2. Germline V gene data show CDR1 as MNHNS and CDR2 as SASEGT. The CDR3 sequence is CASSEANRGYGYTF. The part of the CDR3 DNA that was read is TGTGCCAGCAGTGAAGCGAACAGGGGCTATGGC.

Turning to this clone: The read ends 3 residues early relative to the CDR3; the germline J gene fills the gap. The chain carries TRBV30 and TRBJ1-5, with D unresolved. Trimming took off 1 base at V and 4 bases at J, with 8 bases between the two ends. This CDR3 has 13 amino acids. Germline values: CDR1 GTSNPN, CDR2 SVGIG (reference sequence). This CDR3 reads CAWSGPGNQPQHF. CDR3 DNA, as far as it was read: TGTGCCTGGAGTGGACCGGGGAATCAGCCC.

In the case of this clone: The CDR3 goes on 3 residues after the read ends, and that part is filled in from the germline J gene. The chain has TRBV6-2 or TRBV6-3 and TRBJ2-7; TRBD1 is a possible D gene (6 bases). CDR3 length equals 12 residues. Germline CDR1 reads MNHEY; CDR2 reads SVGEGT. V was clipped by 4 bases and J by 4 bases, with 8 bases between them. The DNA read from the CDR3 is TGTGCCAGCAGTTTGGGGGCTTACGAG. Translating it yields CASSLGAYE. The whole CDR3 region reads CASSLGAYEQYF.

This clone was detected ten times or more. Read coverage stops 3 residues before the CDR3 terminus; the germline J gene supplies the remainder. The V gene is TRBV20-1, the J gene TRBJ2-2; 7 bases are a match to TRBD2. The CDR3 sequence is 16 residues long. V was pared by 0 bases and J by 2 bases, with 6 bases of the junction left unmatched. CDR1 is DFQATT, CDR2 SNEGSKA, per germline (reference sequence). CDR3 DNA (partial): TGCAGTGCTAGAGATCCGGAGCGGGGTAACACCGGGGAG. Protein: CSARDPERGNTGE. The full CDR3 protein is CSARDPERGNTGELFF.